The 2 T cell receptor beta chains in this list originate from one sample, sequenced in a study of tumor-infiltrating lymphocytes in oesophageal squamous cell carcinoma. TCRdb re-called the PCR reads through MiXCR, storing one row per CDR3 protein. The data show about 13,000 distinct CDR3 sequences, with 45% to 65% seen just once and 30% to 45% held by the top ten. What was sequenced was esophageal tumor tissue. These TCRs come from a male donor with esophageal squamous cell carcinoma.

The chain couples TRBV12-3 or TRBV12-4 to TRBJ2-1; 9 nucleotides match TRBD1. Losses at the gene ends were 4 bases for V and 3 bases for J; bases not matched to a gene: 4. The CDR3 covers 15 residues. In nucleotides, the CDR3 is TGTGCCAGCAGTTCGGGACAGGGCGTCTACAATGAGCAGTTCTTC. Its protein is CASSSGQGVYNEQFF.

The chain has TRBV6-4 and TRBJ2-1, with 10 bases fitting TRBD2. The assigned J gene may be wrong: the sequence end matches TRBJ2-7 better. Germline assignment: CDR1 MRHNA and CDR2 SNTAGT. CDR3 length: 13 amino acids. CDR3 bases: TGTGCCAGCACCAGCGGGGGGGTGGACGAGCAGTACTTC. It is translated as CASTSGGVDEQYF.